This T cell receptor beta chain emerged from a study of T cell repertoires in cytomegalovirus infection. Study-wide points: The study found HLA-C-restricted CMV-specific TCR beta clonotypes dominating the ex vivo response.

TCRdb re-analysed the reads in MiXCR, keeping a single row per CDR3 protein. The table has about 150,000 distinct CDR3 sequences, about 20% seen once. Worth noting for this clonotype: What it recognizes is unknown.

Germline lookup yields CDR1 SNHLY and CDR2 FYNNEI. The CDR3 is 13 amino acids. V lost 2 bases to trimming and J lost 1 base, with 5 bases between them. This receptor was obtained from a human donor in good health (CMV status not recorded). Some clones in this sample may be carry-over from other donors' samples. This chain joins TRBV2 and TRBJ2-5; D gene ambiguous. What was sequenced was PBMCs. The CDR3 DNA follows: TGTGCCAGCAGTGAACAGATCCAAGAGACCCAGTACTTC. This encodes CASSEQIQETQYF.